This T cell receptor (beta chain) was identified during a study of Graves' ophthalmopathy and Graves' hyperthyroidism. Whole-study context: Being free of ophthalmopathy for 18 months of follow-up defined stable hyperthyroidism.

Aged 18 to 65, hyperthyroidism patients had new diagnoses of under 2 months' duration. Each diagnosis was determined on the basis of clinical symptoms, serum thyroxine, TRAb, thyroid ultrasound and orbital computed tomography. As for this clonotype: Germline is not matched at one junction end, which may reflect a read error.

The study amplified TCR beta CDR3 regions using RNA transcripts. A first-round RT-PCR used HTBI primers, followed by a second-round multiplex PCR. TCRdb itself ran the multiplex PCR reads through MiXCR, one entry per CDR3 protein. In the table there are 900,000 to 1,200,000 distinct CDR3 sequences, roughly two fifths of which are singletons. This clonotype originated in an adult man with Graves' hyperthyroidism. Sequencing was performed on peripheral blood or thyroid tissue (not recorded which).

The CDR3, as DNA: TGTGCCAGCAGTGACGAAGGGGGATCCGCCGGGGAGCTGTTTTTT. As protein: CASSDEGGSAGELFF. The chain carries TRBV10-3 and TRBJ2-2; tentatively, D is TRBD1 (6 bases). The V gene's germline CDR1 is ENHRY and CDR2 SYGVKD. The CDR3 has 15 amino acids.